This record concerns one TCR beta chain sequence. The sample holds other DNA sequences that translate to the same CDR3. This record belongs to a study of shared clonotypes between healthy human individuals. The CDR3 extends over 11 amino acids. V shed 8 bases and J shed 4 bases, with 6 bases lying between them. Germline V gives CDR1 LNHDA, CDR2 SQIVND (reference sequence). Some clones are missing from TCRdb's copy, which holds only in-frame ones; the method was immunoSEQ multiplex PCR. The table has about a million clones, around 77% seen once. Sequencing was carried out using memory CD4+ T cells from PBMCs. The subset here: CD45RA-negative fraction. The chain couples TRBV19 to TRBJ2-1; TRBD1 or TRBD2 may be the D gene (5 bases each). This sequence was found in a man between 18 and 29 years old in good health. Some clones in this sample may be carry-over from other donors' samples. CDR3 in DNA: TGTGCCAGTGGGGGTTACAATGAGCAGTTCTTC. Encoded protein: CASGGYNEQFF.